Below, 29 T cell receptor beta chains from the same sample are listed, as sequenced in a study of cytomegalovirus exposure and HLA in healthy donors. Use of 60 Vbeta and 13 Jbeta primers characterized the PCR. The repertoire was sequenced with immunoSEQ multiplex PCR; TCRdb's copy has only in-frame clones and lacks some. The sample yields over 120,000 clones, about 80% seen once. The sample was PBMCs. These receptor sequences come from a woman aged 18 to 35 in good health and CMV-seropositive.

This clone was observed a few times. This rearrangement joins TRBV6-6 to TRBJ2-2, with TRBD1 matching 8 bases. The CDR3 is made up of 16 amino acids. Germline lookup yields CDR1 MNHNY and CDR2 SVGAGI (reference sequence). V lost 2 bases and J lost 3; bases outside the gene matches: 5. CDR3 coding DNA: TGTGCCAGCAGTTACCCGACAGGGGCGGACACCGGGGAGCTGTTTTTT. Translation gives CASSYPTGADTGELFF.

The rearrangement links TRBV19 to TRBJ1-2; TRBD1 aligns across 7 bases. The germline gives CDR1 LNHDA, CDR2 SQIVND (reference sequence). This CDR3 region has 14 residues. Trimming cost V 3 bases and J 5 bases; bases outside gene matches: 6. CDR3 sequence reads: CASSISGTEYGYTF. Here the CDR3 DNA reads TGTGCCAGTAGTATCTCCGGGACAGAGTATGGCTACACCTTC.

The chain has TRBV5-5 and TRBJ2-7; D perhaps matches TRBD2 (5 bases). Germline values: CDR1 SGHKS, CDR2 YYEKEE (reference sequence). There are 12 residues in the CDR3. With 3 bases removed from V and 8 bases from J, the gap between germline ends came to 12 bases. CDR3 protein: CASSYPRGKQYF. For the CDR3, the DNA is TGTGCCAGCAGCTATCCCCGAGGGAAGCAGTACTTC.

V usage is TRBV5-1 and J usage is TRBJ2-5; the match to TRBD1 covers 9 bases. The germline V gene encodes CDR1 SGHRS and CDR2 YFSETQ. The CDR3 length is 15 residues. The J segment lost 5 bases and the V segment lost 5 bases, leaving 10 bases of the junction unmatched. The CDR3 DNA reads TGCGCCAGCAGGGACCCCGGACAGGGGTCGGAGACCCAGTACTTC. Translated, it gives CASRDPGQGSETQYF.

The rearrangement joins TRBV30 to TRBJ2-5; tentatively, D is TRBD1 (5 bases). The DNA matches TRBJ2-7 better at its end, which makes the J call doubtful. In germline, CDR1 is GTSNPN, CDR2 SVGIG (reference sequence). The CDR3 consists of 13 residues. The CDR3 nucleotides are TGTGCCTGGAGAGATACAGGTTCCTACGAGCAGTACTTC. Amino acids: CAWRDTGSYEQYF.

This clone was counted a few times. The chain combines TRBV27 with TRBJ2-7, with D possibly being TRBD2 (5 bases). Germline V gives CDR1 MNHEY, CDR2 SMNVEV (reference sequence). There are 14 residues in the CDR3. The V gene lost 8 bases and the J gene lost 1 base, with 15 bases spanning the gap. The CDR3 DNA is TGTGCCAGCGGGGAGAGGTACACTTCCTACGAGCAGTACTTC. Protein: CASGERYTSYEQYF.

A few counts support this clone. The chain has TRBV27 and TRBJ2-2; D gene unclear. Germline-derived CDR1 and CDR2 are MNHEY and SMNVEV (reference sequence). CDR3 length: 12 amino acids. Trimming removed 4 bases at V and 6 bases at J, with 6 bases between. CDR3 coding DNA: TGTGCCAGCAGTTCGGGTGCCGGGGAGCTGTTTTTT. This sequence encodes CASSSGAGELFF.

The chain is built from TRBV28 and TRBJ2-1; D perhaps matches TRBD1 (6 bases). The germline CDR1 and CDR2 sequences are MDHEN and SYDVKM. Trimming cost V 10 bases and J 2 bases, with 12 bases left between them. The CDR3 sequence is 13 residues long. CDR3 sequence reads: CAILNRAYNEQFF. The CDR3 DNA is TGTGCCATCCTGAACAGGGCCTACAATGAGCAGTTCTTC.

The chain joins TRBV5-5 to TRBJ2-7, with 7 bases matching TRBD1. The CDR3 covers 15 residues. The germline CDR1 and CDR2 sequences are SGHKS and YYEKEE (reference sequence). With V trimmed by 3 bases and J by 0 bases, 6 bases remained unmatched. The CDR3, as DNA: TGTGCCAGCAGCTCCGCCGGGACAGTCTCCTACGAGCAGTACTTC. It is translated as CASSSAGTVSYEQYF.

The chain is built from TRBV7-6 and TRBJ1-2, with 9 bases that match TRBD1. This CDR3 has 14 residues. Germline V CDR1 and CDR2: SGHVS, FNYEAQ. V was pared by 3 bases and J by 4 bases, with 3 bases of the junction left unmatched. The CDR3 sequence is CASSLTGGGYGYTF. CDR3 coding DNA: TGTGCCAGCAGCTTGACAGGGGGAGGCTATGGCTACACCTTC. Using reference TRBV7-6 and TRBJ1-2 for the parts outside the CDR3, the full variable domain is GAGVSQSPRYKVTKRGQDVALRCDPISGHVSLYWYRQALGQGPEFLTYFNYEAQQDKSGLPNDRFSAERPEGSISTLTIQRTEQRDSAMYRCASSLTGGGYGYTFGSGTRLTVV.

The rearrangement joins TRBV11-2 to TRBJ1-5, with D possibly matching TRBD1 (5 bases). The CDR3 runs to 14 residues. Germline lookup yields CDR1 SGHAT and CDR2 FQNNGV. V dropped 1 base and J dropped 3 bases, with 7 bases sitting between them. The CDR3 sequence is CASSLAGYNQPQHF. The CDR3 DNA sequence: TGTGCCAGCAGCTTAGCAGGGTACAATCAGCCCCAGCATTTT.

This chain links TRBV19 with TRBJ2-7; TRBD1 agrees at 12 bases. V was clipped by 5 bases and J by 3 bases; unmatched bases: 5. From germline, CDR1 is LNHDA and CDR2 SQIVND (reference sequence). CDR3 length: 15 amino acids. The CDR3 bases are TGTGCCAGTAGTCCCGGGACAGGGGGCGTCTACGAGCAGTACTTC. This sequence encodes CASSPGTGGVYEQYF.

The rearrangement uses TRBV6-1 and TRBJ1-1; TRBD1 matches at 8 bases. This CDR3 has 13 amino acids. J was trimmed by 6 bases and V by 2 bases; bases with no gene match: 2. Looked up from germline, CDR1 is MNHNS and CDR2 is SASEGT. CDR3 DNA: TGTGCCAGCAGTGAATTGGGACAGGCTGAAGCTTTCTTT. It specifies CASSELGQAEAFF.

The chain carries TRBV6-1 and TRBJ2-7, with D possibly matching TRBD1 (6 bases). Between the trimmed V and J ends, which lost 5 bases and 0 bases, there was a span of 11 bases. Looked up from germline, CDR1 is MNHNS and CDR2 is SASEGT. CDR3 length: 14 residues. The CDR3, as DNA: TGTGCCAGCAGTCGGGACATCAGCTCCTACGAGCAGTACTTC. It is translated as CASSRDISSYEQYF.

The chain combines TRBV6-1 with TRBJ2-7; D is undetermined. Trimming stripped 0 bases from V and 3 bases from J, with 12 bases between. This CDR3 region has 15 residues. Germline loops: CDR1 MNHNS, CDR2 SASEGT. CDR3 in amino acids: CASSEAGRIFYEQYF. The CDR3 DNA is TGTGCCAGCAGTGAAGCGGGCAGGATATTCTACGAGCAGTACTTC.

This chain joins TRBV6-1 and TRBJ1-5; D is perhaps TRBD1 (5 bases). The CDR3 consists of 14 residues. CDR1 MNHNS and CDR2 SASEGT come from the germline V gene. V shed 3 bases and J shed 2 bases, with 8 bases lying between them. CDR3 loop: CASSDGGGNQPQHF. DNA for the CDR3: TGTGCCAGCAGTGACGGAGGGGGCAATCAGCCCCAGCATTTT.

J is TRBJ1-3 and V is TRBV6-6; TRBD1 might be the D (6 bases). CDR1 MNHNY and CDR2 SVGAGI come from the germline V gene (reference sequence). The CDR3 covers 12 residues. V shed 2 bases and J shed 8 bases, with 7 bases lying between them. CDR3 sequence: CASSYPGDTIYF. CDR3 DNA sequence: TGTGCCAGCAGTTACCCAGGGGACACCATATATTTT.

Details on this clone: Additional DNA sequences in this sample encode the identical CDR3. V gene TRBV7-2 combines with J gene TRBJ1-2; 7 nucleotides agree with TRBD1. V was pared by 2 bases and J by 0 bases, with 9 bases of the junction left unmatched. Germline V lookup: CDR1 SGHTA, CDR2 FQGNSA. This CDR3 region has 17 residues. CDR3 bases: TGTGCCAGCAGCTTACTGGGTGGGACAGCCTCTAACTATGGCTACACCTTC. Translation: CASSLLGGTASNYGYTF.

This rearrangement joins TRBV29-1 to TRBJ2-2; D may be TRBD2 (6 bases). CDR1 SQVTM and CDR2 ANQGSEA come from the germline V gene. The V gene lost 4 bases and the J gene lost 3 bases, with 12 bases spanning the gap. This CDR3 contains 14 residues. The DNA of the CDR3 is TGCAGCGTTGGTCTCCGGGAGCACACCGGGGAGCTGTTTTTT. Protein: CSVGLREHTGELFF.

The V gene is TRBV2, the J gene TRBJ1-1; maybe TRBD1 (5 bases). Trimming took 5 bases from V and 0 from J, leaving 13 bases between them. The CDR3 has 15 amino acids. Germline CDR1 reads SNHLY; CDR2 reads FYNNEI. CDR3 bases: TGTGCCAGCAGTCCCTTTAGGACACTGAACACTGAAGCTTTCTTT. Encoded protein: CASSPFRTLNTEAFF.

The chain combines TRBV27 with TRBJ2-5; 13 bases match TRBD2. The DNA end lines up better with TRBJ2-7; the J call may be wrong. The CDR3 spans 15 residues. Germline CDR1 is MNHEY and CDR2 is SMNVEV (reference sequence). Here the CDR3 reads CASSLTSGGLYEQYF. CDR3 DNA sequence: TGTGCCAGCAGCCTGACTAGCGGGGGGCTTTACGAGCAGTACTTC.

The chain joins TRBV5-8 to TRBJ1-5; 8 bases agree with TRBD1. After removal of 3 bases from V and 2 bases from J, the junction contained 1 base not matched to a gene. Germline CDR1 reads SGHTS; CDR2 reads YDEGEE. The CDR3 is 14 amino acids. Here the CDR3 reads CASSSGQGNQPQHF. The CDR3 DNA follows: TGTGCCAGCAGCTCGGGACAGGGCAATCAGCCCCAGCATTTT.

This chain joins TRBV10-3 and TRBJ1-2; D may be TRBD1 (5 bases). Germline V gene sequence: CDR1 ENHRY, CDR2 SYGVKD. The CDR3 totals 15 residues. Trimming left V 4 bases short and J 6 bases short, with 18 bases between. The chain's CDR3 is CAISGSQGFTDGYTF. CDR3 in DNA: TGTGCCATCAGTGGATCTCAGGGCTTCACAGATGGCTACACCTTC.

The chain joins TRBV6-6 to TRBJ2-7; perhaps TRBD1 as D (5 bases). The CDR3 extends over 14 amino acids. V lost 0 bases and J 7 bases, leaving 13 bases between the germline ends. Germline V gene lookup returns CDR1 MNHNY and CDR2 SVGAGI (reference sequence). The CDR3 DNA reads TGTGCCAGCAGTTACTCCAATAGGGGTGGGGAGCAGTACTTC. Translation: CASSYSNRGGEQYF.

This chain links TRBV10-3 with TRBJ2-5; 8 bases align to TRBD1. With V trimmed by 6 bases and J by 5 bases, 11 bases remained unmatched. The CDR3 spans 15 residues. From germline, CDR1 is ENHRY and CDR2 SYGVKD. The CDR3 is CAISAIQGVLETQYF. CDR3 sequence (DNA): TGTGCCATCAGCGCCATACAGGGGGTGTTGGAGACCCAGTACTTC.

The rearrangement joins TRBV5-6 to TRBJ1-2, with D perhaps TRBD1 (6 bases). Germline V CDR1 and CDR2: SGHDT, YYEEEE. The CDR3 runs 15 residues. The ends were cut back, 2 bases at V and 2 bases at J, with 13 bases in the middle. The CDR3 DNA reads as TGTGCCAGCAGCTTCGGACAGTCACACAACTATGGCTACACCTTC. Protein product: CASSFGQSHNYGYTF.

V and J are TRBV6-5 and TRBJ1-2; D not resolved. The CDR3 runs 14 residues. Germline V gives CDR1 MNHEY, CDR2 SVGAGI. With 2 bases removed from V and 7 bases from J, the gap between germline ends came to 14 bases. The CDR3 DNA reads as TGTGCCAGCAGTTACGAGGGAAGAGGAGGTGGCTACACCTTC. Encoded protein: CASSYEGRGGGYTF.

The CDR3 DNA sequence: TGTGCCAGCAGACAGGGAAGCAATTCACCCCTCCACTTT. It is translated as CASRQGSNSPLHF. This chain links TRBV6-6 with TRBJ1-6; D perhaps matches TRBD1 (6 bases). The CDR3 has 13 amino acids. The V end lost 6 bases, the J end lost 7 bases, and 10 bases lay between the germline ends. Germline-derived CDR1 and CDR2 are MNHNY and SVGAGI (reference sequence).

This rearrangement joins TRBV30 to TRBJ2-7, with 9 nucleotides matching TRBD1. V shed 4 bases, J shed 3 bases, and the junction held 4 bases outside the gene matches. Germline V gene lookup returns CDR1 GTSNPN and CDR2 SVGIG (reference sequence). This CDR3 has 13 residues. The CDR3 nucleotides are TGTGCCTGGAACCAGGACAGGGGCTACGAGCAGTACTTC. It translates to CAWNQDRGYEQYF.